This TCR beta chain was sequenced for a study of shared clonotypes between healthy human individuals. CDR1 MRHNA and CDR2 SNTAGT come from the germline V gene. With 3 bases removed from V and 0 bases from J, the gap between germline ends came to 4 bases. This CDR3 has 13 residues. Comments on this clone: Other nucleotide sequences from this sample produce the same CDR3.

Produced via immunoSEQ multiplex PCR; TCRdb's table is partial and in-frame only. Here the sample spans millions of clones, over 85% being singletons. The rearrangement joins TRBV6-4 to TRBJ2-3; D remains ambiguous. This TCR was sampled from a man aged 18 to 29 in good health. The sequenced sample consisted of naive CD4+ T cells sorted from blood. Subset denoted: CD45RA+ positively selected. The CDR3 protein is CASSEGSTDTQYF. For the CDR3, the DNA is TGTGCCAGCAGTGAGGGTAGCACAGATACGCAGTATTTT.